This T cell receptor beta chain was recorded in a study of vaccination and CD4 T cells after COVID-19. Overall study context: Convalescent participants consisted of six males and four females, two being Hispanic. Between diagnosis and the drawing of post-COVID samples lay a median roughly 94 days (range 35 to 161).

Treatment denoted: roughly ten-day PBMC culture with coronavirus spike peptide pools or control peptides (ViraFEST assay). Researchers used the Oncomine TCR Beta short-read assay to sequence DNA from cultured CD4+ T cells. TCRdb analysed the PCR reads with MiXCR anew, one entry per CDR3 protein. The data hold more than 10,000 distinct CDR3 sequences, with about 53% observed a single time. The CDR3 is 16 amino acids. The V gene lost 7 bases and the J gene lost 8 bases, with 26 bases spanning the gap. From germline, CDR1 is MNHEY and CDR2 SMNVEV (reference sequence). As to this clonotype: Its antigen is currently unknown.

What was sequenced was CD4+ T cells from blood, cultured in vitro. This chain joins TRBV27 and TRBJ1-1; D perhaps matches TRBD1 (5 bases). The clonotype comes from a human donor who had recovered from COVID-19. The CDR3, as DNA: TGTGCCAGCATGGGCCTAATATTTTCGGGACGAACCGAAGCTTTCTTT. This gives the protein CASMGLIFSGRTEAFF.